This TCR beta chain was obtained from a study of blood T cell repertoires in COVID-19 (dated by TCRdb to 2018 to 2021). The study in broad terms: Collaborator samples came from the United States, Italy and Spain and covered acute and convalescent phases of COVID-19. Where available, HLA class I and class II types were taken from metadata supplied by the sample provider and were not determined by assay-based typing. The repertoires were made available in a free public database intended to serve as a resource for research on the immune response to SARS-CoV-2. Subjects who had been exposed to COVID-19, were actively infected with it, or had recovered from it provided the deeply sampled blood TCRbeta repertoires that made up the dataset. The prospective study material was composed of cDNA or gDNA derived from T cells, B-cell-depleted T cells, or PBMCs. The samples were drawn from the first 160 participants of the ongoing ImmuneRACE study and from 1,254 subjects provided by 6 global collaborators. The sample metadata nearly always contained a de-identified subject ID, COVID-19 status, age in years and sex. The paper's findings and limits, for the study overall: Clinical and demographic metadata were provided uncurated, with the amount varying by source and participant.

The immunoSEQ Assay, a bias-controlled multiplex PCR, was used to amplify TCRbeta CDR3 regions from genomic DNA. In the original analysis: Nucleated cell counts per sample were estimated from amplification of reference gene primers within the assay. To quantify the absolute abundance of each unique TCRbeta CDR3 rearrangement, sequence reads were collapsed and filtered. For each sample, productive Simpson clonality was calculated by taking the square root of Simpson's diversity index across productive rearrangements. TCRdb re-hosts the immuneACCESS table, in-frame sequences only. Its copies lack some clones; in the studies checked, an unresolved V gene accounts for under half of them, and the cause for the rest is not known. That table supplies the V and J calls and clone size; D and trimming were determined from the DNA. The sample includes 250,000 to 350,000 clones, with 85% to 90% observed a single time. Over 5.5% of the sample is taken by the ten largest.

Regarding this clone: What antigen it recognizes has not been identified. There are no base qualities to consult, and no much larger clone falls within one base.

One collaborating source in Seattle enrolled patients during active infection and followed them longitudinally through the course of disease. Each collaborating institution followed its own protocols to collect whole blood in K2EDTA tubes. For TCRbeta analysis, collaborator samples were shipped as frozen whole blood, as isolated PBMCs, or as DNA extracted from either sample type. For CDR1 and CDR2, the germline V gene lists SGHNT and YENEEA. Its CDR3 holds 15 amino acids, cysteine through phenylalanine. CDR3 DNA is the only sequence kept; it has 45 bases, read in frame from the first base. V is cut back by 2 bases and J by 5 bases, with 6 bases in the junction unmatched.

The specimen was peripheral blood. The chain uses TRBV11-3 and TRBJ2-3; 8 of the junction bases match TRBD2. This TCR came from a woman aged 50 to 65 with COVID-19, enrolled during active disease. The CDR3 is CASSLRTSLLDTQYF. The DNA reads as follows: TGTGCCAGCAGCTTACGGACTAGCTTGTTAGATACGCAGTATTTT. Reference TRBV11-3 and TRBJ2-3 genes cover what lies past the CDR3, so the full variable domain is EAGVVQSPRYKIIEKKQPVAFWCNPISGHNTLYWYLQNLGQGPELLIRYENEEAVDDSQLPKDRFSAERLKGVDSTLKIQPAELGDSAVYLCASSLRTSLLDTQYFGPGTRLTVL.